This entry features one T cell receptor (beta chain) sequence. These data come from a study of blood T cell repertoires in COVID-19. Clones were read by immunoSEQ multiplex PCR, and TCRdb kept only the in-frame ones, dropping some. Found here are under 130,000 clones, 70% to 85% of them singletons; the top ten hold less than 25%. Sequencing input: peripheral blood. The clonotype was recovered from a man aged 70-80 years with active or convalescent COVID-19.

The CDR3 DNA follows: TGTGCCAGCAGTTTAGCCGAAACGGGGGGGCATGGCTACACCTTC. This gives the protein CASSLAETGGHGYTF. V and J are TRBV27 and TRBJ1-2; D is possibly TRBD1 (6 bases). The germline V gene encodes CDR1 MNHEY and CDR2 SMNVEV (reference sequence). V lost 2 bases to trimming and J lost 6 bases, with 16 bases between them. The CDR3 has 15 amino acids.